This TCR beta chain is drawn from a study of CD8 T cells in ankylosing spondylitis. General study results and limits: Reports of some motif variants in reactive arthritis synovial fluid and blood predate this one. As reported, disease-linked clones showed significant enrichment in matched ankylosing spondylitis synovial fluid. With a CD8+ phenotype, disease-linked clones were relatively rare in peripheral blood. For ankylosing spondylitis blood, a TCR beta motif of about eight highly homologous variants appeared characteristic.

TCRdb re-derived calls from the 5' RACE reads in MiXCR, one entry per CDR3 protein. The table includes fewer than 750,000 distinct CDR3 sequences, around a fifth detected once. CDR3 size: 15 residues. Germline CDR1 reads MNHNS; CDR2 reads SASEGT. The ends were cut back, 10 bases at V and 0 bases at J, with 13 bases in the middle. A note on this clonotype: Its specificity is not known.

The receptor was derived from a male donor with ankylosing spondylitis. The sequencing sample was made of blood, either unsorted or a sorted T cell fraction (not recorded which). This chain uses TRBV6-1 with TRBJ1-6; no definite D call. CDR3: CAIGSGSSYNSPLHF. CDR3 nucleotides: TGTGCCATCGGGTCTGGGAGCTCCTATAATTCACCCCTCCACTTT.